The present T cell receptor beta chain was sequenced within a study of CD8+CD57+ T cells in acquired aplastic anemia. The wider study: Sorted CD4+ and CD8+ cell DNA averaged about 3.5 ug.

Sequencing involved patients with CD8+CD57+ cell expansion previously shown by flow cytometry. The diagnosis in all patients was severe acquired aplastic anemia. CDR3 length equals 16 residues. The germline CDR1 and CDR2 sequences are MGHRA and YSYEKL. The V and J ends lost 0 bases and 8 bases, in that order; junction bases with no gene match: 8. The sample holds many counts of this clonotype. Template material for TCR beta VDJ and CDR3 profiling consisted of genomic DNA. TCRdb re-called the reads with MiXCR, one entry per CDR3 protein. The sample records about 160,000 distinct CDR3 sequences, 45% to 55% being singletons.

The specimen sequenced was sorted CD4+, CD8+, or CD8+CD57+ T cells (not recorded which) from PBMCs. This TCR was sampled from a human donor with aplastic anemia. The chain uses TRBV4-1 and TRBJ1-4; TRBD1 aligns across 8 bases. DNA for the CDR3: TGCGCCAGCAGCCAAGAAAACGCAGGGGGCAGGGAAAAACTGTTTTTT. Translated: CASSQENAGGREKLFF.